These 24 T cell receptor beta chains originate from one sample sequenced in a study of OX40 agonist ivuxolimab in advanced cancers. Library preparation employed the immunoSEQ multiplex PCR assay. What TCRdb holds here is the immuneACCESS table cut down to in-frame rearrangements. Part of the clones is not present; checked against another copy, under half of the missing clones reflect an unresolved V gene, and the others are unexplained. Across this sample there are just under 75,000 clones, with about 93% seen only once. In total, the top ten clones hold 0.44% of the sample. Sample: CD4+ or CD8+ T cells sorted from blood, taken in a trial of the OX40 agonist ivuxolimab. The receptor set was obtained from an adult with an advanced solid tumor such as melanoma, head and neck, liver or kidney cancer.

The chain has TRBV25-1 and TRBJ2-3; D gene uncertain. Trimming removed 6 bases from V and 4 bases from J, with 14 bases in between. Germline-derived CDR1 and CDR2 are MGHDK and SYGVNS. The CDR3 loop spans 14 amino acids. The CDR3 region has the DNA TGTGCCAGCAGCTCAATGGTGGCGGCAGATACGCAGTATTTT. The encoded protein is CASSSMVAADTQYF. The full variable domain, its missing parts supplied by reference TRBV25-1 and TRBJ2-3, is EADIYQTPRYLVIGTGKKITLECSQTMGHDKMYWYQQDPGMELHLIHYSYGVNSTEKGDLSSESTVSRIRTEHFPLTLESARPSHTSQYLCASSSMVAADTQYFGPGTRLTVL.

This rearrangement joins TRBV14 to TRBJ1-1, with D perhaps TRBD1 (6 bases). Trimming removed 4 bases from V and 1 base from J, with 7 bases in between. The CDR3 covers 13 residues. Germline CDR1 reads SGHDN; CDR2 reads FVKESK. CDR3: CASSPGQNTEAFF. Written as DNA, the CDR3 is TGTGCCAGCAGCCCGGGACAGAACACTGAAGCTTTCTTT.

The J gene is TRBJ1-5, the V gene TRBV28; no clear D. Trimming removed 3 bases at V and 1 base at J, with 10 bases between. CDR1 and CDR2 (germline): MDHEN, SYDVKM. The CDR3 covers 15 residues. CDR3 in DNA: TGTGCCAGCAGTTTGTCCCAATGGAGCAATCAGCCCCAGCATTTT. Amino acids: CASSLSQWSNQPQHF.

The CDR3 spells CASSLTTGVTGELFF. The CDR3 coding sequence is TGTGCCAGCAGTTTGACGACAGGGGTCACCGGGGAGCTGTTTTTT. The chain couples TRBV27 to TRBJ2-2; 8 bases line up with TRBD1. Germline-derived CDR1 and CDR2 are MNHEY and SMNVEV (reference sequence). Trimming cost V 3 bases and J 4 bases; bases outside gene matches: 4. The CDR3 totals 15 residues.

The rearrangement links TRBV6-1 to TRBJ2-2; D is unclear. CDR1 is MNHNS, CDR2 SASEGT, per germline. This CDR3 spans 10 amino acids. Trimming cost V 8 bases and J 6 bases, with 4 bases left between them. The CDR3 DNA reads TGTGCCAGCGGGCCCGGGGAGCTGTTTTTT. Amino acid sequence: CASGPGELFF.

This rearrangement joins TRBV27 to TRBJ1-4, with unresolved D. V lost 0 bases to trimming and J lost 4 bases, with 9 bases between them. This CDR3 contains 15 residues. CDR1 and CDR2 from the germline V gene are MNHEY and SMNVEV (reference sequence). The CDR3 protein is CASSLSPGFNEKLFF. In DNA, the CDR3 is TGTGCCAGCAGTTTATCCCCGGGTTTTAATGAAAAACTGTTTTTT.

The V gene is TRBV7-8, the J gene TRBJ2-7; 11 positions agree with TRBD1. Germline V gene lookup returns CDR1 SGHVS and CDR2 FQNEAQ. The CDR3 runs 16 residues. V trimming: 2 bases; J trimming: 7 bases; junction bases outside the gene matches: 10. CDR3 sequence: CASSLRSGTGGREQYF. The DNA of the CDR3 is TGTGCCAGCAGCTTAAGATCGGGGACAGGGGGTCGAGAGCAGTACTTC.

The genes are TRBV28 and TRBJ1-1, with TRBD1 as a possible D gene (6 bases). CDR1 and CDR2 from the germline V gene are MDHEN and SYDVKM. V lost 2 bases to trimming and J lost 4 bases, with 11 bases between them. CDR3 length: 14 residues. CDR3 residues: CASSLMGGVTEAFF. The CDR3 DNA is TGTGCCAGCAGTTTAATGGGGGGCGTCACTGAAGCTTTCTTT. Looking up the rest from reference TRBV28 and TRBJ1-1 gives the full variable domain: DVKVTQSSRYLVKRTGEKVFLECVQDMDHENMFWYRQDPGLGLRLIYFSYDVKMKEKGDIPEGYSVSREKKERFSLILESASTNQTSMYLCASSLMGGVTEAFFGQGTRLTVV.

The chain combines TRBV11-1 with TRBJ2-7; 8 bases agree with TRBD2. The CDR3 has 14 residues. J was trimmed by 4 bases and V by 4 bases; bases with no gene match: 6. The germline V gene encodes CDR1 SGHAT and CDR2 FQDESV (reference sequence). CDR3 sequence reads: CASSYTSGRYEQYF. CDR3 nucleotides: TGTGCCAGCAGCTATACTAGCGGAAGATACGAGCAGTACTTC.

This rearrangement joins TRBV6-5 to TRBJ1-3; TRBD1 matches at 7 bases. The germline V gene encodes CDR1 MNHEY and CDR2 SVGAGI. CDR3 size: 13 residues. V was pared by 6 bases and J by 2 bases, with 1 base of the junction left unmatched. As DNA, the CDR3 is TGTGCCAGCAGGACAGGGCCTGGAAACACCATATATTTT. It is translated as CASRTGPGNTIYF.

V gene TRBV5-4 combines with J gene TRBJ2-3, with 8 bases fitting TRBD2. Germline loops: CDR1 SGHNT, CDR2 YYREEE (reference sequence). This CDR3 is 18 amino acids long. Trimming at V came to 4 bases and at J to 5 bases, leaving 18 bases not matched to a gene. The CDR3 region is CASSLQRGSSGNRDTQYF. CDR3 in DNA: TGTGCCAGCAGCCTACAACGCGGTAGTAGCGGGAATAGAGATACGCAGTATTTT.

This chain uses TRBV27 with TRBJ2-4, with a possible D match to TRBD2 (5 bases). The CDR3 is 16 residues long. V dropped 1 base and J dropped 0 bases, with 10 bases sitting between them. The germline CDR1 and CDR2 sequences are MNHEY and SMNVEV (reference sequence). The CDR3 spells CASSLLASLAKNIQYF. CDR3 DNA: TGTGCCAGCAGTTTATTGGCTAGCTTAGCCAAAAACATTCAGTACTTC.

The chain employs TRBV7-9 and TRBJ2-2; 8 bases align to TRBD2. This CDR3 is 18 amino acids long. With 2 bases clipped from V and 0 bases from J, the junction kept 8 bases outside the gene matches. CDR1 and CDR2 (germline): SEHNR, FQNEAQ (reference sequence). CDR3 protein: CASSLLGLVFPNTGELFF. In nucleotides, the CDR3 is TGTGCCAGCAGCTTATTGGGACTAGTTTTCCCGAACACCGGGGAGCTGTTTTTT. Full variable domain (rest looked up from reference TRBV7-9 and TRBJ2-2): DTGVSQNPRHKITKRGQNVTFRCDPISEHNRLYWYRQTLGQGPEFLTYFQNEAQLEKSRLLSDRFSAERPKGSFSTLEIQRTEQGDSAMYLCASSLLGLVFPNTGELFFGEGSRLTVL.

The gene calls are TRBV15 and TRBJ1-1; D not resolved. Trimming cost V 5 bases and J 4 bases, with 11 bases left between them. Germline-derived CDR1 and CDR2 are LNHNV and YYDKDF (reference sequence). The CDR3 has 13 amino acids. The CDR3 protein is CATSPREITEAFF. The CDR3 DNA is TGTGCCACCAGCCCCAGAGAAATCACTGAAGCTTTCTTT.

The rearrangement joins TRBV5-4 to TRBJ2-7; D is undetermined. The CDR3 runs 12 residues. V was pared by 2 bases and J by 2 bases, with 5 bases between. The V gene's germline CDR1 is SGHNT and CDR2 YYREEE (reference sequence). This chain's CDR3 is CASSLRTYEQYF. The CDR3 nucleotides are TGTGCCAGCAGCTTAAGGACCTACGAGCAGTACTTC. The full variable domain, in which reference TRBV5-4 and TRBJ2-7 provide the parts outside the CDR3, is ETGVTQSPTHLIKTRGQQVTLRCSSQSGHNTVSWYQQALGQGPQFIFQYYREEENGRGNFPPRFSGLQFPNYSSELNVNALELDDSALYLCASSLRTYEQYFGPGTRLTVT.

The genes are TRBV19 and TRBJ1-6; TRBD1 agrees at 11 bases. The V gene end was trimmed by 5 bases and the J gene end by 9 bases; junction bases not matched to a gene: 3. The CDR3 sequence is 14 residues long. Germline CDR1 reads LNHDA; CDR2 reads SQIVND (reference sequence). The CDR3 nucleotides read TGTGCCAGTAGTGTGGGACAGGGGGGTTCACCCCTCCACTTT. It specifies CASSVGQGGSPLHF.

The chain couples TRBV27 to TRBJ2-1, with 13 bases lining up with TRBD2. Germline V CDR1 and CDR2: MNHEY, SMNVEV (reference sequence). V lost 7 bases and J lost 9; bases outside the gene matches: 12. This CDR3 has 16 amino acids. CDR3 residues: CASTPPGTSGKVEQFF. As DNA, the CDR3 is TGTGCCAGCACCCCCCCCGGGACTAGCGGGAAAGTTGAGCAGTTCTTC.

The chain is built from TRBV10-3 and TRBJ2-7; a weak D match, TRBD1 (5 bases). Germline loops: CDR1 ENHRY, CDR2 SYGVKD. Trimming removed 6 bases at V and 8 bases at J, with 23 bases between. The length of the CDR3 is 15 residues. The CDR3 sequence: CAISDQGAAVLKQYF. CDR3 bases: TGTGCCATCAGCGATCAGGGCGCTGCCGTTTTGAAGCAGTACTTC.

The gene calls are TRBV6-5 and TRBJ1-2, with unresolved D. The germline V gene encodes CDR1 MNHEY and CDR2 SVGAGI. Trimming shortened V by 0 bases and J by 0 bases, and 8 bases separated the two germline ends. The CDR3 is 15 residues long. The CDR3 region has the DNA TGTGCCAGCAGTTACTCCCTCGGAGCTAACTATGGCTACACCTTC. This encodes CASSYSLGANYGYTF.

V usage is TRBV14 and J usage is TRBJ2-5; 8 nucleotides agree with TRBD2. Trimming removed 3 bases from V and 5 bases from J; junction bases left unmatched: 23. Germline CDR1 SGHDN, CDR2 FVKESK. The CDR3 length is 20 residues. CDR3 loop: CASSHPRREARYPSGETQYF. The CDR3 region has the DNA TGTGCCAGCAGCCACCCCAGGCGGGAGGCACGCTACCCTTCGGGGGAGACCCAGTACTTC.

The chain joins TRBV10-3 to TRBJ1-5; TRBD1 matches at 7 bases. With V trimmed by 3 bases and J by 2 bases, 4 bases remained unmatched. Germline CDR1 ENHRY, CDR2 SYGVKD. The CDR3 sequence is 15 residues long. The CDR3 DNA reads TGTGCCATCAGTGACAGGGACAGTCGCAATCAGCCCCAGCATTTT. Protein: CAISDRDSRNQPQHF.

V usage is TRBV27 and J usage is TRBJ1-2; no clear D gene. The ends were cut back, 3 bases at V and 0 bases at J, with 8 bases in the middle. This CDR3 is built from 14 residues. CDR1 is MNHEY and CDR2 is SMNVEV in the germline V gene (reference sequence). The CDR3 spells CASSLAQANYGYTF. CDR3 DNA: TGTGCCAGCAGTTTGGCCCAAGCTAACTATGGCTACACCTTC.

The chain combines TRBV7-2 with TRBJ2-5, with D tentatively TRBD2 (6 bases). CDR3 length equals 16 residues. Trimming cost V 4 bases and J 2 bases, with 17 bases left between them. Germline V gene data show CDR1 as SGHTA and CDR2 as FQGNSA. The DNA for the CDR3 is TGTGCCAGCAGCTCTAGCCTCACCGGGAGACAAGAGACCCAGTACTTC. Protein sequence: CASSSSLTGRQETQYF.

The chain recombines TRBV5-1 with TRBJ1-1; D is unresolved. The CDR3 spans 13 residues. Looked up from germline, CDR1 is SGHRS and CDR2 is YFSETQ. Trimming shortened V by 1 base and J by 8 bases, and 12 bases separated the two germline ends. The CDR3: CASSLSSGSEAFF. CDR3 nucleotides: TGCGCCAGCAGCTTGAGTTCTGGATCGGAAGCTTTCTTT.